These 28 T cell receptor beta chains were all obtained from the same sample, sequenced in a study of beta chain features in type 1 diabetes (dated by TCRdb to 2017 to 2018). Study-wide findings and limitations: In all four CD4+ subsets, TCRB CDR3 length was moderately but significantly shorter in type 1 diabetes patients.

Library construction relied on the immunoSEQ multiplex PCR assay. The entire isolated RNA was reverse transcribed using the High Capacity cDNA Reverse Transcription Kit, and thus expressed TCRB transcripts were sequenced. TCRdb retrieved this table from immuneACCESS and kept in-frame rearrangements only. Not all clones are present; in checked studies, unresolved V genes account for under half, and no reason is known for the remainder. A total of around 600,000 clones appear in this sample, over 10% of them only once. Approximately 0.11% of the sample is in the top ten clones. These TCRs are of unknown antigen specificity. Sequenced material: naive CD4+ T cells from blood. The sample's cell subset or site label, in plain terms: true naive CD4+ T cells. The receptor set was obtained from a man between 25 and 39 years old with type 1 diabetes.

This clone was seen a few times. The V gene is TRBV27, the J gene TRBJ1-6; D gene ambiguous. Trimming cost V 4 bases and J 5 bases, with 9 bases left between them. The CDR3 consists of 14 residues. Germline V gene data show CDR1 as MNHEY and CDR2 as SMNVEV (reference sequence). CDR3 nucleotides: TGTGCCAGCAGTTCCATCCAACATAATTCACCCCTCCACTTT. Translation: CASSSIQHNSPLHF.

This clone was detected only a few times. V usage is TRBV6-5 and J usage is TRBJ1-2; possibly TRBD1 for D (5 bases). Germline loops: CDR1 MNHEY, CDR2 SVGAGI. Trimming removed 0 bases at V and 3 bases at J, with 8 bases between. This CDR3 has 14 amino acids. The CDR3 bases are TGTGCCAGCAGTTACTCCAGCAGGGACTATGGCTACACCTTC. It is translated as CASSYSSRDYGYTF.

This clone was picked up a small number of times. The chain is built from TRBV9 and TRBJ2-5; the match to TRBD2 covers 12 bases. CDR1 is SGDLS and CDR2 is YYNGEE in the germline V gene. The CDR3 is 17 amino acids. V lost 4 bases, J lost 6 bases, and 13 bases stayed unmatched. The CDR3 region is CASSRLAGGPLDKTQYF. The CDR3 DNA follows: TGTGCCAGCAGCCGGCTAGCGGGGGGGCCTCTCGATAAGACCCAGTACTTC.

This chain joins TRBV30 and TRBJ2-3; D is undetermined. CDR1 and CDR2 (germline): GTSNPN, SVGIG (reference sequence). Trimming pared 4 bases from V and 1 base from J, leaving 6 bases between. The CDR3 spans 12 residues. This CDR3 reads CAWKEGTDTQYF. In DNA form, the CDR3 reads TGTGCCTGGAAAGAGGGCACAGATACGCAGTATTTT. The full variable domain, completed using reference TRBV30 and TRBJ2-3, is SQTIHQWPATLVQPVGSPLSLECTVEGTSNPNLYWYRQAAGRGLQLLFYSVGIGQISSEVPQNLSASRPQDRQFILSSKKLLLSDSGFYLCAWKEGTDTQYFGPGTRLTVL.

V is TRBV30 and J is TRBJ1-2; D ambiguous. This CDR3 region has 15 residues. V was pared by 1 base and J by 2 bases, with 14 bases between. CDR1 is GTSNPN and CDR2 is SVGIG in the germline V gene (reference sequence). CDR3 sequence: CAWSENLPPNYGYTF. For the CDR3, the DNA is TGTGCCTGGAGTGAGAACTTACCACCGAACTATGGCTACACCTTC. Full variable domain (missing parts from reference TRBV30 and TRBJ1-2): SQTIHQWPATLVQPVGSPLSLECTVEGTSNPNLYWYRQAAGRGLQLLFYSVGIGQISSEVPQNLSASRPQDRQFILSSKKLLLSDSGFYLCAWSENLPPNYGYTFGSGTRLTVV.

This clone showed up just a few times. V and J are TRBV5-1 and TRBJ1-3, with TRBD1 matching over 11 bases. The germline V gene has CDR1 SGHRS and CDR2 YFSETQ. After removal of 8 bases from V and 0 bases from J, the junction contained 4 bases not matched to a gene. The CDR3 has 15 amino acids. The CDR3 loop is CASRGQGASGNTIYF. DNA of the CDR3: TGCGCCAGTAGAGGACAGGGGGCCTCTGGAAACACCATATATTTT.

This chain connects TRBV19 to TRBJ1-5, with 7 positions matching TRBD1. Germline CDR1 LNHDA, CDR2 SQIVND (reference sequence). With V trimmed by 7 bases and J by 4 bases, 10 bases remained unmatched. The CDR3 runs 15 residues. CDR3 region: CASTSAGQSNQPQHF. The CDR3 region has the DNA TGTGCCAGTACCTCCGCGGGACAGAGTAATCAGCCCCAGCATTTT.

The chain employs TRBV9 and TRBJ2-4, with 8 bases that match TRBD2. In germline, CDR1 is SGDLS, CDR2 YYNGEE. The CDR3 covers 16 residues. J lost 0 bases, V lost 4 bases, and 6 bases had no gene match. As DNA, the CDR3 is TGTGCCAGCAGCCCGCGGGGGGCATTAGCCAAAAACATTCAGTACTTC. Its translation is CASSPRGALAKNIQYF.

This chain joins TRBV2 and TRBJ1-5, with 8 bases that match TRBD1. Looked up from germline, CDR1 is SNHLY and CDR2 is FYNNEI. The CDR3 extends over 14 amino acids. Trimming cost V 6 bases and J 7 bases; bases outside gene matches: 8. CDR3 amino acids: CASRTGQGVQPQHF. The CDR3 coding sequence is TGTGCCAGCAGAACCGGACAGGGCGTACAGCCCCAGCATTTT.

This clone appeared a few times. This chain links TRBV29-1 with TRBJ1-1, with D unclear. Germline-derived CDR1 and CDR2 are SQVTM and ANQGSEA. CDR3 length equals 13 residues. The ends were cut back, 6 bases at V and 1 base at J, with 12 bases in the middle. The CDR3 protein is CSVDQPWNTEAFF. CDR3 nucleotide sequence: TGCAGCGTGGATCAACCGTGGAACACTGAAGCTTTCTTT.

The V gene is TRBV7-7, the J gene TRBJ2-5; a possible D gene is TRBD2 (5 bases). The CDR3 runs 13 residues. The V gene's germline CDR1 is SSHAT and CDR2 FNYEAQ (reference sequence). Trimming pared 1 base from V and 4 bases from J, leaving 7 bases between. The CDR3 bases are TGTGCCAGCAGCTTAGGAAGCGGAGAGACCCAGTACTTC. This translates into CASSLGSGETQYF.

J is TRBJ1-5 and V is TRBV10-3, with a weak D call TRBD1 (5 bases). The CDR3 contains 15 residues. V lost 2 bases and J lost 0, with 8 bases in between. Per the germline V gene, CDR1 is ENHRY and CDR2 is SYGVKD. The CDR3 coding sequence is TGTGCCATCAGTGAGCGGGACCTTAGCAATCAGCCCCAGCATTTT. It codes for CAISERDLSNQPQHF.

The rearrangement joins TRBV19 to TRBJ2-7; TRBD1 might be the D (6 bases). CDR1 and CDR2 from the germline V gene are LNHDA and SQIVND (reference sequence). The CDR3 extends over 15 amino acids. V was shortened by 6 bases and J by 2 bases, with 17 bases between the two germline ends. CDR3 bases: TGTGCCAGTAGAGACCCCAGTGGGGGCGCCTACGAGCAGTACTTC. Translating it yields CASRDPSGGAYEQYF.

In DNA form, the CDR3 reads TGTGCCAGCAGTTACTCACTAGGGACAGGGTATAACGAGCAGTACTTC. This translates into CASSYSLGTGYNEQYF. The rearrangement links TRBV6-5 to TRBJ2-7, with TRBD1 matching over 9 bases. The CDR3 covers 16 residues. Germline V gene lookup returns CDR1 MNHEY and CDR2 SVGAGI. V was clipped by 0 bases and J by 5 bases; unmatched bases: 8.

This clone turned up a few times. The CDR3 sequence: CASSVDLAAYYNEQFF. The CDR3 coding sequence is TGTGCCAGCAGCGTAGATCTAGCAGCCTACTACAATGAGCAGTTCTTC. V is TRBV9 and J is TRBJ2-1; maybe TRBD2 (5 bases). The V end lost 0 bases, the J end lost 3 bases, and 13 bases lay between the germline ends. Germline assignment: CDR1 SGDLS and CDR2 YYNGEE. The CDR3 runs 16 residues.

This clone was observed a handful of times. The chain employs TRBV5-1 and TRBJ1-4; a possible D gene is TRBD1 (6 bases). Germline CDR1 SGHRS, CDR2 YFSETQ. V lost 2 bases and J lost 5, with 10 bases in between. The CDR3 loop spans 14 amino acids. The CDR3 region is CASSFPGTNEKLFF. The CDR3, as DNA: TGCGCCAGCAGCTTCCCCGGGACAAATGAAAAACTGTTTTTT.

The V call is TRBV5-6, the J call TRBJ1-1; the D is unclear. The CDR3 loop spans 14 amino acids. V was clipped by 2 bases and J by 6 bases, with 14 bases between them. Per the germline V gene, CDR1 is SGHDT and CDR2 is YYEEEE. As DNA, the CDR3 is TGTGCCAGCAGCTTACAAATAACGGGTGCTGAAGCTTTCTTT. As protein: CASSLQITGAEAFF.

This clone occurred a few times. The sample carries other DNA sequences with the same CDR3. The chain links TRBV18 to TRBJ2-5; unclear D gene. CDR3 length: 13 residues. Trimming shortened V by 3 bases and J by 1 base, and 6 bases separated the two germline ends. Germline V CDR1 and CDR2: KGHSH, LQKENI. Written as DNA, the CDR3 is TGTGCCAGCTCACCCGACGTCCAAGAGACCCAGTACTTC. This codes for CASSPDVQETQYF.

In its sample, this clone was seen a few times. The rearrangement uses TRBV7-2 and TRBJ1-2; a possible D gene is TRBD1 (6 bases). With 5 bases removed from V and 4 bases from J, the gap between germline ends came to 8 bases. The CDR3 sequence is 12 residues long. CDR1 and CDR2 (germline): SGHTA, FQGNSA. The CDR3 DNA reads TGTGCCAGCAGCCAGACAGGCTATGGCTACACCTTC. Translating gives CASSQTGYGYTF.

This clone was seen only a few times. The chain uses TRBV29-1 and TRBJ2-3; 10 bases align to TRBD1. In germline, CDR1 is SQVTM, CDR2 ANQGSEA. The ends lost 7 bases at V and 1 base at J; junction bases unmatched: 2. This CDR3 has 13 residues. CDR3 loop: CSAGTGGTDTQYF. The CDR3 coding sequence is TGCAGCGCCGGGACAGGGGGCACAGATACGCAGTATTTT.

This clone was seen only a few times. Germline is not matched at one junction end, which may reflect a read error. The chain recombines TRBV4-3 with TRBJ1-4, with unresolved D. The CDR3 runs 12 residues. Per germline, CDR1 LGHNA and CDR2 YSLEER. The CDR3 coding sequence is TGCGCCAGCGGGTGGCGGGGAGGTCGAACGCTCTTT. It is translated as CASGWRGGRTLF.

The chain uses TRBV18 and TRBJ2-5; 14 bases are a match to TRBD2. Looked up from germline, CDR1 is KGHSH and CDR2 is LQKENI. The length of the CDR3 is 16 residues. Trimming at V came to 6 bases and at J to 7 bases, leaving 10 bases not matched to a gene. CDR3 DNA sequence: TGTGCCAGCTCTACGGCCGGGACTAGCGGGGGAATGACCCAGTACTTC. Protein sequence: CASSTAGTSGGMTQYF. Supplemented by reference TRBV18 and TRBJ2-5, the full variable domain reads NAGVMQNPRHLVRRRGQEARLRCSPMKGHSHVYWYRQLPEEGLKFMVYLQKENIIDESGMPKERFSAEFPKEGPSILRIQQVVRGDSAAYFCASSTAGTSGGMTQYFGPGTRLLVL.

CDR3: CASSQEVGLVGSSYNSPLHF. In DNA, the CDR3 is TGCGCCAGCAGCCAAGAAGTGGGGTTGGTGGGGAGCTCCTATAATTCACCCCTCCACTTT. The V call is TRBV4-3, the J call TRBJ1-6; D gene unclear. The germline V gene encodes CDR1 LGHNA and CDR2 YSLEER. The CDR3 is made up of 20 amino acids. The V gene lost 0 bases and the J gene lost 0 bases, with 18 bases spanning the gap.

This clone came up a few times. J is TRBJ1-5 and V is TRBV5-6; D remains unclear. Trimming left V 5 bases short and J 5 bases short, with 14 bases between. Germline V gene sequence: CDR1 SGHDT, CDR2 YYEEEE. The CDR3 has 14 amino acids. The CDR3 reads CASSREGGYQPQHF. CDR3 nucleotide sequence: TGTGCCAGCAGTCGGGAGGGCGGATATCAGCCCCAGCATTTT.

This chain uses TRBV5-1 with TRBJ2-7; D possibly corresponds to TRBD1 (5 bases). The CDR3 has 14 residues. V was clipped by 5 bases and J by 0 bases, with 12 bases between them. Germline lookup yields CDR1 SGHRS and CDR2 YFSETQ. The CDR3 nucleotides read TGCGCCAGCAGTACTACAGGTATCTCCTACGAGCAGTACTTC. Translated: CASSTTGISYEQYF.

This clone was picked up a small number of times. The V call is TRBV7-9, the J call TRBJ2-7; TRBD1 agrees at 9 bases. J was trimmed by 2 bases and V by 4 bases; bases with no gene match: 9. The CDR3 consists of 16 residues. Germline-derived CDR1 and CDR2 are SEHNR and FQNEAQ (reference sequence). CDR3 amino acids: CASSSGPGQGTYEQYF. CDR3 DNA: TGTGCCAGCAGCTCAGGCCCGGGACAGGGTACCTACGAGCAGTACTTC. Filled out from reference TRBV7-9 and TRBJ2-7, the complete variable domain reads DTGVSQNPRHKITKRGQNVTFRCDPISEHNRLYWYRQTLGQGPEFLTYFQNEAQLEKSRLLSDRFSAERPKGSFSTLEIQRTEQGDSAMYLCASSSGPGQGTYEQYFGPGTRLTVT.

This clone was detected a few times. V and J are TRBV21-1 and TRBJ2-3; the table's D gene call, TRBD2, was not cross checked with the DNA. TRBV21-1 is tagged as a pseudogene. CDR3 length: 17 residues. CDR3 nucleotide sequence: TGTGCCAGCAGCAAAGAGGAAGCTAGCGGGGGGACAGATACGCAGTATTTT. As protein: CASSKEEASGGTDTQYF.

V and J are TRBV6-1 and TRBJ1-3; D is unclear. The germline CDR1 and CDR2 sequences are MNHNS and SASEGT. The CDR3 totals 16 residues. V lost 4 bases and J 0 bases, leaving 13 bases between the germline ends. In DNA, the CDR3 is TGTGCCAGCAGTGGGCTAAAGGTTGCCTCTGGAAACACCATATATTTT. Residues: CASSGLKVASGNTIYF.